This TCR beta chain emerged from a study of T cell changes during pregnancy in multiple sclerosis. The germline V and J ends were trimmed by 0 bases and 13 bases, with 14 bases remaining between them. From germline, CDR1 is SGHDN and CDR2 FVKESK. The CDR3 totals 13 residues. The assay was immunoSEQ multiplex PCR, and TCRdb's table has in-frame clones only and misses some. This repertoire shows 32,000 or so clones, about 90% found once; its top ten account for 2.5% to 3.5%. V usage is TRBV14 and J usage is TRBJ2-3; TRBD2 is a possible D gene (5 bases). This specimen was CD4+ T cells from peripheral blood mononuclear cells, taken in the third trimester of pregnancy. The receptor was derived from a female donor in good health, enrolled as a control in a pregnancy study. Written as DNA, the CDR3 is TGTGCCAGCAGCCAAGAAGGACGAACTAGGAAGTATTTT. As protein: CASSQEGRTRKYF.